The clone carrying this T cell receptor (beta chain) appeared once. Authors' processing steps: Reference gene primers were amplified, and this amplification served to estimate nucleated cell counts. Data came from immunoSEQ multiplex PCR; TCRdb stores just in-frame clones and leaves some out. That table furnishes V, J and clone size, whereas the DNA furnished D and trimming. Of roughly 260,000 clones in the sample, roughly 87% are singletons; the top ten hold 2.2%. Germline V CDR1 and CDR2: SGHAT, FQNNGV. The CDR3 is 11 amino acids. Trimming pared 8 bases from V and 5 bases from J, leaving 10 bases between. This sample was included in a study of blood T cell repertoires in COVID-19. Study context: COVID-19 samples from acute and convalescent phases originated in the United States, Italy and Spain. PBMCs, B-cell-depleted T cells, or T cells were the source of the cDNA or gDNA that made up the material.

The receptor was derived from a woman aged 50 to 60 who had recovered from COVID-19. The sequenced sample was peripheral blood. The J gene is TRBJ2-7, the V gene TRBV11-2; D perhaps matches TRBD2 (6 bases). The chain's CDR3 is CASGGDHEQYF. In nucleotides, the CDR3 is TGTGCCAGCGGAGGGGATCACGAGCAGTACTTC. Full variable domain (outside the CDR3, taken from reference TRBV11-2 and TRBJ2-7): EAGVAQSPRYKIIEKRQSVAFWCNPISGHATLYWYQQILGQGPKLLIQFQNNGVVDDSQLPKDRFSAERLKGVDSTLKIQPAKLEDSAVYLCASGGDHEQYFGPGTRLTVT.